A selection of T cell receptor beta chains follows, all from one sample in a study of blood T cell repertoires in COVID-19. Method: immunoSEQ multiplex PCR; TCRdb's copy keeps in-frame clones and lacks some. The sample shows 70,000 to 100,000 clones, about 86% of them seen only once. Input material: peripheral blood. The receptors were gathered from a man older than 75 with active or convalescent COVID-19. The CDR3 runs from the conserved cysteine through the conserved F or W. Fields, in order: J gene, clone size, D gene, V gene, CDR3 DNA, CDR3 protein. A D gene is named only where the DNA matches it firmly. Some rows have no size entry. The others give once, few or many, or a class for an expanded clone.

TRBJ1-5	NA	NA	TRBV28	TGTGCCAGCAGTCCACAAACAGGGTCTCAGGGGCAGCCCCAGCATTTT	CASSPQTGSQGQPQHF
TRBJ2-6	NA	TRBD1	TRBV5-6	TGTGCCAGCAGCTTGGACAGGGGACGAGACTCTGGGGCCAACGTCCTGACTTTC	CASSLDRGRDSGANVLTF
TRBJ1-2	NA	TRBD1	TRBV5-1	TGCGCCAGCAGCTTGAGACAGGGGAATAACTATGGCTACACCTTC	CASSLRQGNNYGYTF
TRBJ1-2	few	TRBD1	TRBV6-4	TGTGTGGGGGACAGGCAGAACTATGGCTACACCTTC	CVGDRQNYGYTF
TRBJ2-3	NA	NA	TRBV19	TGTGCCAGTAGTATAGGGTTAGTTCGAGCAGATACGCAGTATTTT	CASSIGLVRADTQYF
TRBJ1-2	NA	NA	TRBV4-3	TGCGCCAGCAGCCAATCGACAGAATTTAACTATGGCTACACCTTC	CASSQSTEFNYGYTF
TRBJ1-5	NA	NA	TRBV28	TGTGCCAGCAGCACAGCAAATAGCAATCAGCCCCAGCATTTT	CASSTANSNQPQHF
TRBJ1-4	few	TRBD1	TRBV3-1/TRBV3-2	TGTGCCAGCAGCTCGACAGGGATTCGTGAAAAACTGTTTTTT	CASSSTGIREKLFF
TRBJ2-5	NA	NA	TRBV9	TGTGCCAGCAGCGTTAGCGGACAAGAGACCCAGTACTTC	CASSVSGQETQYF
TRBJ1-5	once	NA	TRBV5-1	TGCGCCAGCAGCTTCGGGGGAAGTCAGCCCCAGCATTTT	CASSFGGSQPQHF
TRBJ2-1	NA	NA	TRBV18	TGTGCCAGCTCACCGTGGGAGGCAGGTGCCAATGAGCAGTTCTTC	CASSPWEAGANEQFF
TRBJ2-2	NA	TRBD1	TRBV6-2/TRBV6-3	TGTGCCAGCAGTTACCCGACAGGGGGGATTACCGGGGAGCTGTTTTTT	CASSYPTGGITGELFF
TRBJ2-3	NA	TRBD2	TRBV7-2	TGTGCCAGCAGCGGGGGACTAGCGGGAGTTAAAGATACGCAGTATTTT	CASSGGLAGVKDTQYF
TRBJ1-2	NA	NA	TRBV5-4	TGTGCCAGCAGCCTTGGGGGGGGTAGGGGTCCCTATGGCTACACCTTC	CASSLGGGRGPYGYTF
TRBJ1-2	NA	NA	TRBV5-4	TGTGCCAGCAGTCAAGACACGTATGGCTACACCTTC	CASSQDTYGYTF
TRBJ1-6	NA	TRBD1	TRBV3-1/TRBV3-2	TGTGCCAGCAGCCCGTGGACAGGGCAAGAATCACCCCTCCACTTT	CASSPWTGQESPLHF
TRBJ1-2	NA	NA	TRBV3-1/TRBV3-2	TGTGCCAGCAGCCAAGGAAGCGGGGGAGCTAACTATGGCTACACCTTC	CASSQGSGGANYGYTF
TRBJ2-7	NA	NA	TRBV5-4	TGTGCCAGCAGTCTGCAGGCCCAATACGAGCAGTACTTC	CASSLQAQYEQYF
TRBJ1-1	NA	TRBD1	TRBV29-1	TGCAGCGCCCGAGCACCACTACAGGGGACCGAAGCTTTCTTT	CSARAPLQGTEAFF
TRBJ2-1	once	TRBD2	TRBV6-5	TGTGCCAGCAGCAAGCGGGAGGGCCGCTACAATGAGCAGTTCTTC	CASSKREGRYNEQFF
TRBJ2-5	NA	NA	TRBV6-2/TRBV6-3	TGTGCCAGCAGTCGTTTAGAGACCCAGTACTTC	CASSRLETQYF
TRBJ1-2	NA	NA	TRBV20-1	TGCAGTGCTAGTGATTCTAGAAACTATGGCTACACCTTC	CSASDSRNYGYTF
TRBJ1-1	NA	NA	TRBV18	TGTGCCAGCTCACGAGCAGGGAACACTGAAGCTTTCTTT	CASSRAGNTEAFF
TRBJ2-3	NA	TRBD1	TRBV7-3	TGTGCCAGCAGCCTCGGACAGGGCACAGATACGCAGTATTTT	CASSLGQGTDTQYF
TRBJ2-2	NA	TRBD2	TRBV4-3	TGCGCCAGCAGCCAAGGGTCCCCAGCGGGAGTCACCGGGGAGCTGTTTTTT	CASSQGSPAGVTGELFF
TRBJ2-1	NA	NA	TRBV27	TGTGCCAGCAGTTTAGTCGGGGGTCGGCAGTTCTTC	CASSLVGGRQFF
TRBJ2-5	NA	NA	TRBV4-1	TGCGCCAGCAGTCTGACTAGTAGAGAGACCCAGTACTTC	CASSLTSRETQYF
TRBJ1-6	few	NA	TRBV19	TGTGCCAACCCACTGCCACTCCCCCTCCACTTT	CANPLPLPLHF
TRBJ2-5	NA	TRBD2	TRBV5-8	TGTGCCAGCAGCCCTGGACTAGCGGCCCAGAGGGGGGAGACCCAGTACTTC	CASSPGLAAQRGETQYF
TRBJ1-5	NA	NA	TRBV29-1	TGCAGCGTATCGGGACAAGAGAATCAGCCCCAGCATTTT	CSVSGQENQPQHF
TRBJ2-7	NA	TRBD2	TRBV19	TGTGCCAGTAGATCCCTAGCGGGAGATGAGCAGTACTTC	CASRSLAGDEQYF
TRBJ2-3	NA	TRBD2	TRBV28	TGTGCCAGCAGTACTAGCCCCGGGGGGTGGACGCAGTATTTT	CASSTSPGGWTQYF